The sequence of this T cell receptor (beta chain) was determined in a study of T cell changes during pregnancy in multiple sclerosis. Profiled with immunoSEQ multiplex PCR; TCRdb holds only in-frame clones, not every one. Of roughly 80,000 clones listed, around 91% were seen once; the top ten hold 1.9%. The CDR3 sequence is 12 residues long. The ends lost 4 bases at V and 7 bases at J; junction bases unmatched: 4. Germline CDR1 is SGHKS and CDR2 is YYEKEE (reference sequence). This specimen was peripheral blood, taken before pregnancy. This sequence was found in a female donor with multiple sclerosis, enrolled in a pregnancy study. The chain carries TRBV5-5 and TRBJ2-7; 8 bases are shared with TRBD1. The CDR3 coding sequence is TGTGCCAGCAGCAGGGACAGGTGGGAGCAGTACTTC. Its translation: CASSRDRWEQYF.